The 29 T cell receptor beta chains reported below all come from one sample, sequenced in a study of shared clonotypes between healthy human individuals. TCRdb keeps only in-frame clones here, not all; method: immunoSEQ multiplex PCR. In the table there are about 2 million clones, over 85% of which are singletons. The sequenced sample consisted of naive CD4+ T cells sorted from blood. Regarding subset: CD45RA+ positively selected. These receptors came from a man aged 18 to 35 in good health.

This clone has just one count. The rearrangement joins TRBV6-6 to TRBJ2-7; no reliable D call. The CDR3 totals 16 residues. CDR1 and CDR2 (germline): MNHNY, SVGAGI (reference sequence). Trimming left V 2 bases short and J 0 bases short, with 14 bases between. The CDR3 is CASSYPVGGVSYEQYF. The CDR3 DNA is TGTGCCAGCAGTTACCCCGTCGGTGGGGTCTCCTACGAGCAGTACTTC.

CDR3 bases: TGTGCCAGCAGGGAGCGGGGGGGCGTGGAGACCCAGTACTTC. This gives the protein CASRERGGVETQYF. This sequence joins TRBV28 and TRBJ2-5, with 10 bases lining up with TRBD2. CDR1 MDHEN and CDR2 SYDVKM come from the germline V gene. V gave up 6 bases and J gave up 5 bases; unmatched junction bases: 6. This CDR3 region has 14 residues.

V is TRBV7-2 and J is TRBJ2-2; D not certain. V lost 1 base and J 1 base, leaving 7 bases between the germline ends. Germline CDR1 and CDR2: SGHTA and FQGNSA. The CDR3 is 15 amino acids. The CDR3 is CASSLGIMNTGELFF. Here the CDR3 DNA reads TGTGCCAGCAGCTTAGGAATCATGAACACCGGGGAGCTGTTTTTT.

This clone was observed a single time. The rearrangement links TRBV4-3 to TRBJ2-1; no definite D call. Germline CDR1 is LGHNA and CDR2 is YSLEER. The ends were cut back, 0 bases at V and 3 bases at J, with 9 bases in the middle. The CDR3 has 15 amino acids. Written as DNA, the CDR3 is TGCGCCAGCAGCCAAGACGTATATAGCTACAATGAGCAGTTCTTC. It codes for CASSQDVYSYNEQFF.

This chain links TRBV7-2 with TRBJ1-1; D possibly corresponds to TRBD1 (6 bases). The ends were cut back, 3 bases at V and 4 bases at J, with 18 bases in the middle. Germline V gene lookup returns CDR1 SGHTA and CDR2 FQGNSA. The CDR3 is made up of 16 amino acids. The CDR3 bases are TGTGCCAGCAGCTTTAGGGGACATAGTTCGGGCACTGAAGCTTTCTTT. Translated, it gives CASSFRGHSSGTEAFF. Using reference TRBV7-2 and TRBJ1-1 for the parts outside the CDR3, the full variable domain is GAGVSQSPSNKVTEKGKDVELRCDPISGHTALYWYRQSLGQGLEFLIYFQGNSAPDKSGLPSDRFSAERTGGSVSTLTIQRTQQEDSAVYLCASSFRGHSSGTEAFFGQGTRLTVV.

The rearrangement uses TRBV5-4 and TRBJ2-5, with TRBD2 matching over 7 bases. The CDR3 is 15 residues long. Looked up from germline, CDR1 is SGHNT and CDR2 is YYREEE (reference sequence). After removal of 5 bases from V and 3 bases from J, the junction contained 10 bases not matched to a gene. This chain's CDR3 is CASRGGGTNKETQYF. In DNA form, the CDR3 reads TGTGCCAGCAGGGGAGGTGGGACTAACAAAGAGACCCAGTACTTC.

The CDR3 spells CASSVDIAGVDTQYF. CDR3 bases: TGTGCCAGCAGCGTAGATATAGCGGGGGTAGATACGCAGTATTTT. This chain uses TRBV9 with TRBJ2-3; TRBD2 matches 9 bases. V lost 0 bases, J lost 5 bases, and 4 bases stayed unmatched. The CDR3 has 15 amino acids. CDR1 and CDR2 (germline): SGDLS, YYNGEE.

V gene TRBV5-4 combines with J gene TRBJ2-1; possible D gene TRBD2, 5 bases. V dropped 2 bases and J dropped 3 bases, with 9 bases sitting between them. Germline loops: CDR1 SGHNT, CDR2 YYREEE (reference sequence). The CDR3 spans 14 residues. CDR3 sequence (DNA): TGTGCCAGCAGCTTCGGAGGTCTCTACAATGAGCAGTTCTTC. Residues: CASSFGGLYNEQFF.

The CDR3 sequence is CANSAGGNTEAFF. For the CDR3, the DNA is TGTGCCAATTCCGCCGGCGGAAACACTGAAGCTTTCTTT. The chain is built from TRBV10-3 and TRBJ1-1; D uncertain. The CDR3 contains 13 residues. The ends were cut back, 10 bases at V and 2 bases at J, with 14 bases in the middle. Germline CDR1 reads ENHRY; CDR2 reads SYGVKD.

The chain employs TRBV5-4 and TRBJ1-3; D is undetermined. V dropped 4 bases and J dropped 1 base, with 6 bases sitting between them. CDR3 length: 13 amino acids. From germline, CDR1 is SGHNT and CDR2 YYREEE (reference sequence). This CDR3 reads CASSIGSGNTIYF. Here the CDR3 DNA reads TGTGCCAGCAGCATAGGGTCTGGAAACACCATATATTTT.

J is TRBJ2-5 and V is TRBV6-6, with 11 bases aligning to TRBD2. Germline V gene sequence: CDR1 MNHNY, CDR2 SVGAGI (reference sequence). Losses at the gene ends were 6 bases for V and 2 bases for J; bases not matched to a gene: 2. This CDR3 contains 14 residues. For the CDR3, the DNA is TGTGCCAGCAGCTTAGCGGGGGGGCAAGAGACCCAGTACTTC. This gives the protein CASSLAGGQETQYF.

To note about this clone: This CDR3 is also generated by other DNA sequences in the sample. This chain joins TRBV5-1 and TRBJ2-1; no definite D call. This CDR3 contains 11 residues. With 4 bases removed from V and 4 bases from J, the gap between germline ends came to 3 bases. Germline lookup yields CDR1 SGHRS and CDR2 YFSETQ. The CDR3 DNA is TGCGCCAGCAGCGAGTACAATGAGCAGTTCTTC. Translation: CASSEYNEQFF.

This clone was recorded only once. V is TRBV2 and J is TRBJ1-5; no definite D call. CDR1 and CDR2 (germline): SNHLY, FYNNEI. V lost 4 bases, J lost 0 bases, and 7 bases lay in between. The CDR3 is 14 amino acids. The DNA of the CDR3 is TGTGCCAGCAGTGCAGGCACTAGCAATCAGCCCCAGCATTTT. Its protein is CASSAGTSNQPQHF.

The chain couples TRBV5-6 to TRBJ2-2; D not resolved. The V gene's germline CDR1 is SGHDT and CDR2 YYEEEE. The CDR3 contains 13 residues. The V end was cut by 2 bases, the J end by 6 bases, with 8 bases between. The CDR3 DNA is TGTGCCAGCAGCTTCGTACGGGCCGGGGAGCTGTTTTTT. This gives the protein CASSFVRAGELFF.

The CDR3 reads CASSDRTVYNEQFF. In DNA, the CDR3 is TGTGCCAGCAGCGATAGGACCGTTTACAATGAGCAGTTCTTC. This chain links TRBV5-4 with TRBJ2-1; D uncertain. V was trimmed by 4 bases and J by 4 bases, leaving 12 bases between them. CDR3 length equals 14 residues. Germline-derived CDR1 and CDR2 are SGHNT and YYREEE (reference sequence). The complete variable domain, with remaining parts taken from reference TRBV5-4 and TRBJ2-1, reads ETGVTQSPTHLIKTRGQQVTLRCSSQSGHNTVSWYQQALGQGPQFIFQYYREEENGRGNFPPRFSGLQFPNYSSELNVNALELDDSALYLCASSDRTVYNEQFFGPGTRLTVL.

CDR3 sequence (DNA): TGTGCCAGAAGCTTTAGGGACAGGGGGTGGCCGGCGGTCTACGAGCAGTACTTC. Protein sequence: CARSFRDRGWPAVYEQYF. The chain uses TRBV5-3 and TRBJ2-7; 11 bases match TRBD1. TRBV5-3 is treated as an ORF (open reading frame) with a function not yet certain. The V and J ends lost 2 bases and 3 bases, in that order; junction bases with no gene match: 13. CDR3 length equals 18 residues.

The chain employs TRBV2 and TRBJ2-1; D is possibly TRBD1 (6 bases). This CDR3 spans 14 amino acids. V lost 6 bases to trimming and J lost 9 bases, with 18 bases between them. CDR1 is SNHLY, CDR2 FYNNEI, per germline. The CDR3 is CASRSETGPSEQFF. CDR3 nucleotides: TGTGCCAGCAGGAGCGAAACAGGGCCCAGTGAGCAGTTCTTC.

This chain joins TRBV2 and TRBJ1-1, with TRBD1 matching over 9 bases. V was pared by 6 bases and J by 4 bases, with 6 bases of the junction left unmatched. The CDR3 consists of 14 residues. Germline loops: CDR1 SNHLY, CDR2 FYNNEI. The CDR3 DNA reads TGTGCCAGCAGACGGGACAGGGAGGGCACTGAAGCTTTCTTT. This encodes CASRRDREGTEAFF.

A remark on this clone: Other nucleotide sequences in the sample specify the same CDR3. V and J are TRBV18 and TRBJ1-5; D remains unclear. The CDR3 sequence is 12 residues long. Deletions cut 0 bases from V and 7 bases from J, with 4 bases between. The germline V gene encodes CDR1 KGHSH and CDR2 LQKENI. The CDR3 sequence is CASSPPDQPQHF. CDR3 DNA sequence: TGTGCCAGCTCACCACCCGACCAGCCCCAGCATTTT.

The V call is TRBV28, the J call TRBJ1-1, with a possible D match to TRBD1 (5 bases). The CDR3 totals 17 residues. V was pared by 4 bases and J by 5 bases, with 23 bases between. Germline CDR1 is MDHEN and CDR2 is SYDVKM. CDR3 sequence reads: CASSSPQPIGARTEAFF. In nucleotides, the CDR3 is TGTGCCAGCAGTTCACCCCAACCTATCGGGGCCAGGACTGAAGCTTTCTTT. Full variable domain (remainder filled in from reference TRBV28 and TRBJ1-1): DVKVTQSSRYLVKRTGEKVFLECVQDMDHENMFWYRQDPGLGLRLIYFSYDVKMKEKGDIPEGYSVSREKKERFSLILESASTNQTSMYLCASSSPQPIGARTEAFFGQGTRLTVV.

This clone was detected only once. The sample has other DNA sequences that encode this CDR3 too. The CDR3 sequence: CSVVLAGDTQYF. The CDR3, as DNA: TGCAGCGTTGTATTGGCTGGAGATACGCAGTATTTT. This sequence joins TRBV29-1 and TRBJ2-3; D uncertain. CDR3 length equals 12 residues. CDR1 is SQVTM and CDR2 is ANQGSEA in the germline V gene. V was pared by 4 bases and J by 5 bases, with 10 bases between.

This chain connects TRBV10-3 to TRBJ2-1, with 10 bases identical to TRBD1. CDR3 length: 15 residues. After removal of 3 bases from V and 6 bases from J, the junction contained 5 bases not matched to a gene. In germline, CDR1 is ENHRY, CDR2 SYGVKD. The CDR3 reads CAISETGTGVNEQFF. CDR3 nucleotides: TGTGCCATCAGTGAAACCGGGACAGGGGTCAATGAGCAGTTCTTC.

The chain links TRBV6-1 to TRBJ2-7; D not certain. Germline V CDR1 and CDR2: MNHNS, SASEGT. V was clipped by 6 bases and J by 5 bases, with 14 bases between them. There are 13 residues in the CDR3. CDR3 in DNA: TGTGCCAGCAGCCACCCAAACCCTGACGAGCAGTACTTC. Residues: CASSHPNPDEQYF.

The chain joins TRBV27 to TRBJ2-7, with D uncertain. The CDR3 spans 13 residues. Germline V lookup: CDR1 MNHEY, CDR2 SMNVEV (reference sequence). V was trimmed by 0 bases and J by 6 bases, leaving 9 bases between them. This chain's CDR3 is CASSLSLGGEQYF. In DNA form, the CDR3 reads TGTGCCAGCAGTTTATCATTGGGTGGCGAGCAGTACTTC.

The CDR3 here is CASSQEQGQAFF. The CDR3 DNA reads TGCGCCAGCAGCCAAGAGCAGGGGCAAGCTTTCTTT. The chain carries TRBV4-1 and TRBJ1-1; weak D call: TRBD1 (6 bases). Per germline, CDR1 MGHRA and CDR2 YSYEKL. The V end lost 0 bases, the J end lost 9 bases, and 8 bases lay between the germline ends. The CDR3 consists of 12 residues.

J is TRBJ1-4 and V is TRBV10-2, with no clear D. Germline lookup yields CDR1 WSHSY and CDR2 SAAADI. The V end was cut by 8 bases, the J end by 3 bases, with 10 bases between. This CDR3 comprises 13 residues. The CDR3 region has the DNA TGCGCCAGCGGGTCTTTGGCTAATGAAAAACTGTTTTTT. Translation: CASGSLANEKLFF.

The chain uses TRBV28 and TRBJ1-4; the match to TRBD1 covers 7 bases. Germline V gene sequence: CDR1 MDHEN, CDR2 SYDVKM. The CDR3 is 15 amino acids. The V and J ends lost 5 bases and 4 bases, in that order; junction bases with no gene match: 7. The CDR3 DNA is TGTGCCAGCAGTCACGGACAGGAAATTAATGAAAAACTGTTTTTT. Translated, it gives CASSHGQEINEKLFF.

This chain uses TRBV5-4 with TRBJ2-7; maybe TRBD2 (7 bases). The CDR3 runs 15 residues. Trimming pared 4 bases from V and 5 bases from J, leaving 19 bases between. Germline CDR1 is SGHNT and CDR2 is YYREEE (reference sequence). CDR3 nucleotide sequence: TGTGCCAGCAGCCGAGGGGGGGTAGAAGGGAACGAGCAGTACTTC. Its protein product is CASSRGGVEGNEQYF.

The chain uses TRBV15 and TRBJ2-2, with unresolved D. The CDR3 has 15 amino acids. V was trimmed by 0 bases and J by 1 base, leaving 6 bases between them. CDR1 and CDR2 (germline): LNHNV, YYDKDF (reference sequence). Written as DNA, the CDR3 is TGTGCCACCAGCAGAGATTTACTGAACACCGGGGAGCTGTTTTTT. Amino acid sequence: CATSRDLLNTGELFF.